The 17 T cell receptor beta chains below all came from one sample that was sequenced in a study of beta chain features in type 1 diabetes. Points from the study as a whole: Type 1 diabetes patients had TCRB CDR3s that were shorter (moderately but significantly so) in all four CD4+ subsets.

These TCRs are of unknown antigen specificity. Since all of the isolated RNA was reverse transcribed, expressed TCRB transcripts were what got sequenced. Using immunoSEQ multiplex PCR, the repertoire was profiled, and TCRdb retains in-frame clones only, with some absent. The sample contains 40,000 to 45,000 clones, 66% of which appear only once. Sequencing used Tregs from blood. Source of these receptors: a woman under 30 with type 1 diabetes.

This rearrangement joins TRBV18 to TRBJ2-7; D gene unclear. Germline CDR1 KGHSH, CDR2 LQKENI. Trimming stripped 2 bases from V and 5 bases from J, with 7 bases between. The CDR3 covers 12 residues. CDR3 amino acids: CASSPAQNEQYF. DNA of the CDR3: TGTGCCAGCTCACCAGCACAAAACGAGCAGTACTTC.

This chain uses TRBV5-1 with TRBJ2-5; 12 positions agree with TRBD2. V trimming: 1 base; J trimming: 3 bases; junction bases outside the gene matches: 4. Germline loops: CDR1 SGHRS, CDR2 YFSETQ. The CDR3 loop spans 16 amino acids. Here the CDR3 reads CASSLRTSGVKETQYF. The CDR3 DNA reads TGCGCCAGCAGCTTGAGGACTAGCGGGGTTAAAGAGACCCAGTACTTC. The full variable domain, completed using reference TRBV5-1 and TRBJ2-5, is KAGVTQTPRYLIKTRGQQVTLSCSPISGHRSVSWYQQTPGQGLQFLFEYFSETQRNKGNFPGRFSGRQFSNSRSEMNVSTLELGDSALYLCASSLRTSGVKETQYFGPGTRLLVL.

This chain connects TRBV29-1 to TRBJ2-7; possibly TRBD2 for D (5 bases). This CDR3 is 15 amino acids long. Germline V gene sequence: CDR1 SQVTM, CDR2 ANQGSEA. The V gene lost 6 bases and the J gene lost 4 bases, with 22 bases spanning the gap. Here the CDR3 DNA reads TGCAGCGTCCGGGCGGGCCCGGGCCTCGATTACGAGCAGTACTTC. Translating gives CSVRAGPGLDYEQYF.

The V call is TRBV19, the J call TRBJ2-5, with TRBD1 matching over 9 bases. The DNA end is more similar to TRBJ2-7, so the J call may be wrong. Per germline, CDR1 LNHDA and CDR2 SQIVND (reference sequence). The CDR3 is 15 residues long. The CDR3 coding sequence is TGTGCCAGTAGTAGAAGACAGGGGGTGACCTACGAGCAGTACTTC. Amino acid sequence: CASSRRQGVTYEQYF.

The rearrangement joins TRBV7-2 to TRBJ2-3; D gene uncertain. The CDR3 length is 14 residues. Looked up from germline, CDR1 is SGHTA and CDR2 is FQGNSA. With 1 base removed from V and 4 bases from J, the gap between germline ends came to 9 bases. Written as DNA, the CDR3 is TGTGCCAGCAGCTTAGGGTCCCGGGCAGATACGCAGTATTTT. Protein: CASSLGSRADTQYF.

The sample holds a few counts of this clone. V and J are TRBV10-3 and TRBJ2-6; D unclear. V lost 10 bases and J 0 bases, leaving 19 bases between the germline ends. Germline CDR1 is ENHRY and CDR2 is SYGVKD. CDR3 length equals 17 residues. CDR3 residues: CATKSAAAYSGANVLTF. The CDR3 nucleotides read TGTGCCACAAAGAGCGCCGCAGCCTACTCTGGGGCCAACGTCCTGACTTTC.

The V call is TRBV28, the J call TRBJ2-7; 8 bases align to TRBD2. CDR3 size: 15 residues. Germline V gene data show CDR1 as MDHEN and CDR2 as SYDVKM. The V gene end was trimmed by 7 bases and the J gene end by 0 bases; junction bases not matched to a gene: 8. CDR3: CASTRPSGSSYEQYF. The CDR3 DNA follows: TGTGCCAGCACCCGACCCAGCGGGAGCTCCTACGAGCAGTACTTC.

This clone came up once. V gene TRBV7-2 combines with J gene TRBJ1-2, with D perhaps matching TRBD1 (6 bases). V shed 5 bases and J shed 7 bases, with 11 bases lying between them. The V gene's germline CDR1 is SGHTA and CDR2 FQGNSA. This CDR3 is 12 amino acids long. The CDR3 DNA sequence: TGTGCCAGCAGCGGCAGGGGTTTTGGCTACACCTTC. Translation: CASSGRGFGYTF.

This clone was observed a handful of times. V is TRBV7-2 and J is TRBJ1-2; TRBD1 matches at 7 bases. V was pared by 5 bases and J by 11 bases, with 2 bases of the junction left unmatched. Germline CDR1 reads SGHTA; CDR2 reads FQGNSA. CDR3 length equals 10 residues. CDR3 nucleotides: TGTGCCAGCAGCGACAGGGTATACACCTTC. This sequence encodes CASSDRVYTF.

This clone occurred a few times. The chain has TRBV6-5 and TRBJ1-2; 7 bases line up with TRBD1. Germline trimming cut 8 bases from V and 4 bases from J; bases unmatched to any gene: 7. Germline CDR1 is MNHEY and CDR2 is SVGAGI. The CDR3 has 13 amino acids. The CDR3 DNA follows: TGTGCCAGCCGCCGGGACAGCTCCTATGGCTACACCTTC. It translates to CASRRDSSYGYTF.

V usage is TRBV7-2 and J usage is TRBJ2-7; TRBD2 aligns across 9 bases. Germline CDR1 SGHTA, CDR2 FQGNSA. V lost 5 bases, J lost 4 bases, and 15 bases stayed unmatched. The CDR3 runs 17 residues. In nucleotides, the CDR3 is TGTGCCAGCAGCCCCCGTCAGGGAACTAGCGGGCATTACGAGCAGTACTTC. Its translation is CASSPRQGTSGHYEQYF.

This clone showed up just a few times. V usage is TRBV4-3 and J usage is TRBJ1-2; 8 bases map to TRBD1. The CDR3 is made up of 15 amino acids. The trim removed 4 bases at V and 4 bases at J, leaving 8 bases unmatched. Germline V gene lookup returns CDR1 LGHNA and CDR2 YSLEER. The CDR3 sequence is CASSRGTGFIYGYTF. The DNA for the CDR3 is TGCGCCAGCAGCCGAGGGACAGGATTTATCTATGGCTACACCTTC.

CDR3 region: CSAEGIYNEQFF. The CDR3 nucleotides read TGCAGCGCGGAGGGGATTTACAATGAGCAGTTCTTC. The rearrangement uses TRBV29-1 and TRBJ2-1; D perhaps matches TRBD2 (6 bases). The CDR3 spans 12 residues. Per the germline V gene, CDR1 is SQVTM and CDR2 is ANQGSEA. V was trimmed by 7 bases and J by 4 bases, leaving 11 bases between them.

The chain is built from TRBV29-1 and TRBJ2-2; TRBD2 might be the D (6 bases). V was cut by 5 bases and J by 5 bases, with 12 bases left in between. The germline gives CDR1 SQVTM, CDR2 ANQGSEA. The CDR3 runs to 13 residues. CDR3 bases: TGCAGCGTTCTCCTACGGGGGACCGGGGAGCTGTTTTTT. Its protein is CSVLLRGTGELFF.

This sequence joins TRBV9 and TRBJ2-6, with TRBD2 matching 7 bases. Germline-derived CDR1 and CDR2 are SGDLS and YYNGEE. The CDR3 is 18 amino acids. V lost 0 bases to trimming and J lost 4 bases; unmatched junction nucleotides: 10. CDR3 sequence reads: CASSVGLGGVFGANVLTF. CDR3 nucleotide sequence: TGTGCCAGCAGCGTAGGTCTGGGGGGGGTTTTCGGGGCCAACGTCCTGACTTTC.

The gene calls are TRBV5-1 and TRBJ2-5, with D perhaps TRBD2 (6 bases). The CDR3 contains 14 residues. Germline CDR1 is SGHRS and CDR2 is YFSETQ. The V gene lost 4 bases and the J gene lost 4 bases, with 14 bases spanning the gap. The DNA of the CDR3 is TGCGCCAGCAGCCCGGAGGGCCCGGGAGAGACCCAGTACTTC. This translates into CASSPEGPGETQYF.

V gene TRBV7-9 combines with J gene TRBJ1-2; possible D gene TRBD1, 5 bases. The length of the CDR3 is 11 residues. Trimming pared 4 bases from V and 8 bases from J, leaving 8 bases between. In germline, CDR1 is SEHNR, CDR2 FQNEAQ (reference sequence). The CDR3 DNA reads TGTGCCAGCAGCTCCTGGGGCGGCTACACCTTC. Residues: CASSSWGGYTF.